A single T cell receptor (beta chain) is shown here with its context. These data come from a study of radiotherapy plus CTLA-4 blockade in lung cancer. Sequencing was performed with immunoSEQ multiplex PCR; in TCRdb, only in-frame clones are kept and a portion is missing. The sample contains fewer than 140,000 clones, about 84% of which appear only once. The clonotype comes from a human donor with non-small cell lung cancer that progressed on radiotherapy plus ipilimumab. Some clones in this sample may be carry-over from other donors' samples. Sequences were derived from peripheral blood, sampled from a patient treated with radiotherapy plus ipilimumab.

CDR3 region: CASSNDLRSGELFF. Here the CDR3 DNA reads TGTGCCAGCAGCAACGACTTGCGGTCCGGGGAGCTGTTTTTT. The V and J genes are TRBV14 and TRBJ2-2; D is ambiguous. V lost 5 bases, J lost 6 bases, and 13 bases lay in between. Germline loops: CDR1 SGHDN, CDR2 FVKESK. CDR3 length equals 14 residues.